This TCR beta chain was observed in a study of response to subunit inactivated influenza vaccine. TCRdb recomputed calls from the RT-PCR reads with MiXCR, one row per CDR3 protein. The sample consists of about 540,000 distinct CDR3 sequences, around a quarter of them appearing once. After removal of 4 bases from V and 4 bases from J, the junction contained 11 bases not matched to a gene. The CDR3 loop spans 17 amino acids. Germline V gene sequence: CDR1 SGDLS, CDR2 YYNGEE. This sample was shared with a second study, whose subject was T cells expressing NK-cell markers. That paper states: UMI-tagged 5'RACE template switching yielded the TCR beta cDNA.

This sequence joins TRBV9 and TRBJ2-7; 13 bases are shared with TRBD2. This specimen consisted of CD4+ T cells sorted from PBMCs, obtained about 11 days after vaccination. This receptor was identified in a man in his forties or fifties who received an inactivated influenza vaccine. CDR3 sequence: CASSPRGGGLAGYEQYF. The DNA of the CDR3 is TGTGCCAGCAGCCCGCGGGGAGGGGGACTAGCGGGGTACGAGCAGTACTTC.